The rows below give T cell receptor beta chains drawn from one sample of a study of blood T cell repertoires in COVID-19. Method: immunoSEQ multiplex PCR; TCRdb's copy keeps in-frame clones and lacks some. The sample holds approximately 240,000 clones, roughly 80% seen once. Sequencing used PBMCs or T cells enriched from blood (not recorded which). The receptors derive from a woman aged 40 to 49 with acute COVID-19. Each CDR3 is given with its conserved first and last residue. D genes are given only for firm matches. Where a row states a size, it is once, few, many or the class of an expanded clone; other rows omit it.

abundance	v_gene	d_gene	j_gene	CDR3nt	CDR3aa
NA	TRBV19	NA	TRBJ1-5	TGTGCCAGTAGCATGGGGAGGGGACCGCAGCCCCAGCATTTT	CASSMGRGPQPQHF
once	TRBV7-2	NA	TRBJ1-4	TGTGCCAGCAGCCTTCGGACAAGGAATGAAAAACTGTTTTTT	CASSLRTRNEKLFF
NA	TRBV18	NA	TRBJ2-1	TGTGCCAGCTCACCACAGGGACTTAGCTCCTACAATGAGCAGTTCTTC	CASSPQGLSSYNEQFF
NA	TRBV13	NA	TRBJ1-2	TGTGCCAGCAGCTTAGGAACAGGGAACTATGGCTACACCTTC	CASSLGTGNYGYTF
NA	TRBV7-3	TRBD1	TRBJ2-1	TGTGCCAGCAGCTTAGGACAGGGCCGGTCGGGTGAGCAGTTCTTC	CASSLGQGRSGEQFF
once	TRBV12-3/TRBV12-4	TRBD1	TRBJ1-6	TGTGCCAGCAGTTTGGACAGGGTTTCACCCCTCCACTTT	CASSLDRVSPLHF
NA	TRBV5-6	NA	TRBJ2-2	TGTGCCAGCAGCTGGGGGCCCGGGGAGCTGTTTTTT	CASSWGPGELFF
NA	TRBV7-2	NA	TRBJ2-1	TGTGCCAGCAGCTTGCGGGGTAGCGGATACAATGAGCAGTTCTTC	CASSLRGSGYNEQFF
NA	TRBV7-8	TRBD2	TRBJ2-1	TGTGCCAGCAGCTTCAGCGGGAGATCCTACAATGAGCAGTTCTTC	CASSFSGRSYNEQFF
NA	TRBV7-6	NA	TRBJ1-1	TGTGCCAGCAGCTTATATACCCAAGGTGAGGGTGCCAGGGCTTTCTTT	CASSLYTQGEGARAFF
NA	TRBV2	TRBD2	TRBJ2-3	TGTGCCAGCAGAGGACTAGCGGTTCTTAAACCTAGCACAGATACGCAGTATTTT	CASRGLAVLKPSTDTQYF
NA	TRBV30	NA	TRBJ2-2	TGTGCCTGGAGTGTATCCGTGAACACCGGGGAGCTGTTTTTT	CAWSVSVNTGELFF
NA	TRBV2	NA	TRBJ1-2	TGTGCCAGCAGTGTCCAGGTTAGGCATGGCTACACCTTC	CASSVQVRHGYTF
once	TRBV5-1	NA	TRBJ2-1	TGCGCCAGCAGCCCACTGACTCGATTTTACTACAATGAGCAGTTCTTC	CASSPLTRFYYNEQFF
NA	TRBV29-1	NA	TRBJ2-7	TGCAGCGTTGTTCTAGTCAGCCCTACCTACGAGCAGTACTTC	CSVVLVSPTYEQYF
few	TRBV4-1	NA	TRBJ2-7	TGCGCCAGCAGCCAGGCATCCTACGAGCAGTACTTC	CASSQASYEQYF
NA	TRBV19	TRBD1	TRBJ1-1	TGTGCCAGTAGTGGAACCGGGACAGGGGAGAACACTGAAGCTTTCTTT	CASSGTGTGENTEAFF
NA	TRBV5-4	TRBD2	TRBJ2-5	TGTGCCAGCAGCGCAGACCCGGGACTAGCGGGGAGGCAAGAGACCCAGTACTTC	CASSADPGLAGRQETQYF
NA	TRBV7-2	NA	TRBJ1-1	TGTGCCAGCAGCCCAGACAGACTTGAAGCTTTCTTT	CASSPDRLEAFF
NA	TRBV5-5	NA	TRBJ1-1	TGTGCCAGCAGCTTGTCGACTGAAGCTTTCTTT	CASSLSTEAFF
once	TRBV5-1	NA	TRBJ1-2	TGCGCCAGCAGCCCGGAGGGCAGTCCGCGGGGCTACACCTTC	CASSPEGSPRGYTF
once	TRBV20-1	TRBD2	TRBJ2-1	TGCAGTGCTAGTAGACTCGACGGACTAGCGGATTACAATGAGCAGTTCTTC	CSASRLDGLADYNEQFF
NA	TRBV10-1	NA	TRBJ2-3	TGCGCCAGCAGTGAAAGCCCCTCGGTCGGGGATACGCAGTATTTT	CASSESPSVGDTQYF
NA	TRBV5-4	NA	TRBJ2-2	TGTGCCAGCAGCTTGTTTGCGGCGGGATTGGCCGGGGAGCTGTTTTTT	CASSLFAAGLAGELFF
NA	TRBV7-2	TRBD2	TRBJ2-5	TGTGCCAGCAGCCAGAGGGGGCTAGCGGGAACAGAGACCCAGTACTTC	CASSQRGLAGTETQYF
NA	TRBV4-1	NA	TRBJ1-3	TGCGCCAGCAGCCAAGAGCTCAGCTCTGGAAACACCATATATTTT	CASSQELSSGNTIYF
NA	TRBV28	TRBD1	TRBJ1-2	TGTGCCAGCAGCCCAATAATCGGGACAGGGGAAGGCTACACCTTC	CASSPIIGTGEGYTF
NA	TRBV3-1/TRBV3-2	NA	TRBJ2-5	TGTGCCAGCAGCCCCCGGGTAGCGGCCTTGATGGGCCAGTACTTC	CASSPRVAALMGQYF
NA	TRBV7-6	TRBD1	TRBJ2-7	TGTGCCAGCAGCCCCGGGACAGGAGTCTACGAGCAGTACTTC	CASSPGTGVYEQYF
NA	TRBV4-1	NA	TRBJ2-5	TGCGCCAGCAGCCAAGAGGGGCAGGGTGAGGAGACCCAGTACTTC	CASSQEGQGEETQYF
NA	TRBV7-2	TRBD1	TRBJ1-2	TGTGCCAGCAGCTCCTCCGACAGGGGGAGAAGCGGCTACACCTTC	CASSSSDRGRSGYTF
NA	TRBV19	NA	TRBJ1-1	TGTGCCAGTAGTATAGATAGGGGGAACACTGAAGCTTTCTTT	CASSIDRGNTEAFF
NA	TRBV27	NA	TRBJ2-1	TGTGCCAGCAGTTTGGGCATTCACAATGAGCAGTTCTTC	CASSLGIHNEQFF
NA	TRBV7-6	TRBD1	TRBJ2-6	TGTGCCAGCAGCTTAACAGGGGACCTCTCTGGGGCCAACGTCCTGACTTTC	CASSLTGDLSGANVLTF
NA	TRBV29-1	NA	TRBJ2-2	TGCAGCGTTGTGGCAGGCTTCAACACCGGGGAGCTGTTTTTT	CSVVAGFNTGELFF
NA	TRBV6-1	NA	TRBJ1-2	TGTGCCAGCAGTGAAGCGGCCGGGTCCCCTAACTACTATGGCTACACCTTC	CASSEAAGSPNYYGYTF
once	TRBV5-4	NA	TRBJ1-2	TGTGCCAGCAGCACTGGGGGCTTTAACTATGGCTACACCTTC	CASSTGGFNYGYTF
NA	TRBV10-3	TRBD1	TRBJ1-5	TGTGCCATCAGTGGACAGGGGGCACAGCCCCAGCATTTT	CAISGQGAQPQHF
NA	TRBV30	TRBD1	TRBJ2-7	TGTGCCTGGAGTAAAGGGACAGGGAACCACGAGCAGTACTTC	CAWSKGTGNHEQYF
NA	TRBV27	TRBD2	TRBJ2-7	TGTGCCAGCAGGACTAGCAGTTACGAGCAGTACTTC	CASRTSSYEQYF
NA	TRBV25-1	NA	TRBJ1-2	TGTGCCAGCAGCCAGGGTCCCCCCACCCCCCCTCTATGGGGCTACACCTTC	CASSQGPPTPPLWGYTF